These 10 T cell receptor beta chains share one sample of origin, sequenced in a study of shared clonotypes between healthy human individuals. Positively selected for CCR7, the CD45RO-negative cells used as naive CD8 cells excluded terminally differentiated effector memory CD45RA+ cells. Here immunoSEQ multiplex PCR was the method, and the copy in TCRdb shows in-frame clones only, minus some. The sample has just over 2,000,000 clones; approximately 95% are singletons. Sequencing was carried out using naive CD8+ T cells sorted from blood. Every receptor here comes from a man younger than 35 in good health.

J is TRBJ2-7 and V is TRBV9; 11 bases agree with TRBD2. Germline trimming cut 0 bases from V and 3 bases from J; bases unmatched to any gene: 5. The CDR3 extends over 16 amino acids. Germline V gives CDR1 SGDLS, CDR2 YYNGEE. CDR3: CASSVGPTSGSYEQYF. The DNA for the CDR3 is TGTGCCAGCAGCGTAGGTCCCACTAGCGGGAGCTACGAGCAGTACTTC.

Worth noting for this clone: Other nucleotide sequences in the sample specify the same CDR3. As DNA, the CDR3 is TGTGCCAGCAGTCCATGGACTAGCGGCTACGAGCAGTACTTC. It yields the protein CASSPWTSGYEQYF. V and J are TRBV27 and TRBJ2-7, with TRBD2 matching over 10 bases. The germline V gene has CDR1 MNHEY and CDR2 SMNVEV (reference sequence). V lost 5 bases, J lost 3 bases, and 4 bases stayed unmatched. The length of the CDR3 is 14 residues.

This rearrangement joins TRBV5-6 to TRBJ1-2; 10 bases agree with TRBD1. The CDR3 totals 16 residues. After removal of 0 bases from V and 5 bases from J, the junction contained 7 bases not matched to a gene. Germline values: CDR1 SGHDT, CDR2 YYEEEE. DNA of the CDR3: TGTGCCAGCAGCTTGGAGCAGGGACAGGGGTTTTATGGCTACACCTTC. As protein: CASSLEQGQGFYGYTF.

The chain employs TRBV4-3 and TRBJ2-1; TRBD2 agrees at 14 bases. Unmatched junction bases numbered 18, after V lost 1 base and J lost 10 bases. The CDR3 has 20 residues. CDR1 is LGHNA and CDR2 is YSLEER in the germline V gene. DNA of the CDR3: TGCGCCAGCAGCCAAGTTCTCGGACTAGCGGGAGGTAGGGAACCAGTCGAGCAGTTCTTC. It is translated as CASSQVLGLAGGREPVEQFF.

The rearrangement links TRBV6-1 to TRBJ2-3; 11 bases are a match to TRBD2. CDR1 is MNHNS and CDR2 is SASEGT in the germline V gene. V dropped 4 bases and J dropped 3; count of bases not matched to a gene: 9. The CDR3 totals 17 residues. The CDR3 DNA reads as TGTGCCAGCAGTGCATTTCTAGCGGGGGGCCCGACAGATACGCAGTATTTT. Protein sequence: CASSAFLAGGPTDTQYF.

The DNA for the CDR3 is TGCAGCGTCCGGCCAGCGGGGGGTGGAACCGGGGAGCTGTTTTTT. It encodes CSVRPAGGGTGELFF. The J gene is TRBJ2-2, the V gene TRBV29-1; 9 nucleotides agree with TRBD2. The germline CDR1 and CDR2 sequences are SQVTM and ANQGSEA. The CDR3 has 15 amino acids. V trimming: 6 bases; J trimming: 5 bases; junction bases outside the gene matches: 10.

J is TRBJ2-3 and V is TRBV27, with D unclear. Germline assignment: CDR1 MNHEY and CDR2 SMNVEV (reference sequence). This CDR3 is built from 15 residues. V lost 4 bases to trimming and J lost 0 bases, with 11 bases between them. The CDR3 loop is CASSSTATSTDTQYF. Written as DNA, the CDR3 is TGTGCCAGCAGTTCTACCGCCACTAGCACAGATACGCAGTATTTT.

Here the CDR3 reads CAVTSGQYEQYF. CDR3 DNA: TGTGCCGTGACTAGCGGGCAATACGAGCAGTACTTC. The V gene is TRBV2, the J gene TRBJ2-7; 10 bases map to TRBD2. J gave up 4 bases and V 11 bases, and 5 bases lay outside the gene matches. This CDR3 contains 12 residues. Per the germline V gene, CDR1 is SNHLY and CDR2 is FYNNEI.

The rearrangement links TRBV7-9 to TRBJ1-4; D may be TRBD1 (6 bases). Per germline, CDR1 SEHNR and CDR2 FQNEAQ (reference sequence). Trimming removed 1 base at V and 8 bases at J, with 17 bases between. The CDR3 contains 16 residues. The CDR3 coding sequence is TGTGCCAGCAGCTTAGGGCAGACAGGACGGGAGGAAAAACTGTTTTTT. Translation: CASSLGQTGREEKLFF.

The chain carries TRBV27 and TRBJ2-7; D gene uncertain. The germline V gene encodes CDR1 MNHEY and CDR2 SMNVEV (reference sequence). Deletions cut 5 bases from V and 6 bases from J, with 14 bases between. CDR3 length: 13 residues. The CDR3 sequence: CASSPLGQPEQYF. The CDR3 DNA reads TGTGCCAGCAGTCCCTTGGGTCAGCCCGAGCAGTACTTC.